A single T cell receptor (beta chain) is shown here with its context. What it binds is unknown. The source of the sample is a study of cytomegalovirus exposure and HLA in healthy donors. Study-level points and caveats: The presence/absence work took it that sequencing depth was about the same across donors. Judged likely to be a sequencing artifact was a cluster of highly shared sequence variants. In vitro, three CMV-associated chains proved specific for CMV antigens.

The PCR contained 60 Vbeta and 13 Jbeta primers. Profiled with immunoSEQ multiplex PCR; TCRdb holds only in-frame clones, not every one. The data contain approximately 150,000 clones, more than 60% of them singletons. V gave up 5 bases and J gave up 4 bases; unmatched junction bases: 13. The germline CDR1 and CDR2 sequences are SGHAT and FQNNGV. The CDR3 spans 18 residues. The sequence was obtained from a woman aged 55-69 years in good health and CMV-seronegative. The specimen sequenced was PBMCs. The chain has TRBV11-2 and TRBJ2-3; TRBD2 matches 12 bases. The DNA of the CDR3 is TGTGCCAGCAGCACCCCCTGGGGCCTAGCGGGAGGGCCAGATACGCAGTATTTT. Translating gives CASSTPWGLAGGPDTQYF. Full variable domain (outside the CDR3, taken from reference TRBV11-2 and TRBJ2-3): EAGVAQSPRYKIIEKRQSVAFWCNPISGHATLYWYQQILGQGPKLLIQFQNNGVVDDSQLPKDRFSAERLKGVDSTLKIQPAKLEDSAVYLCASSTPWGLAGGPDTQYFGPGTRLTVL.